These 24 T cell receptor beta chains were sequenced from one sample in a study of patients and donors after allogeneic stem cell transplantation. TCRdb recomputed calls from the RT-PCR reads with MiXCR, one row per CDR3 protein. The data show over 400,000 distinct CDR3 sequences, approximately 16% seen once. The sample comprised blood, either unsorted or a sorted T cell fraction (not recorded which). These TCRs come from a human donor who was either an allogeneic HSCT recipient or a stem cell or donor lymphocyte infusion donor (not recorded which). It is not recorded whose cells these are; they may come from a transplant donor.

This clonotype was found a few times. V usage is TRBV6-1 and J usage is TRBJ1-1, with a tentative D call TRBD1 (5 bases). This CDR3 comprises 15 residues. The V end was cut by 5 bases, the J end by 5 bases, with 18 bases between. Germline assignment: CDR1 MNHNS and CDR2 SASEGT. Here the CDR3 reads CASSTGWGVLTEAFF. Here the CDR3 DNA reads TGTGCCAGCAGTACGGGCTGGGGGGTCTTGACTGAAGCTTTCTTT.

The rearrangement links TRBV5-1 to TRBJ1-2; D gene ambiguous. Trimming removed 0 bases at V and 5 bases at J, with 14 bases between. The V gene's germline CDR1 is SGHRS and CDR2 YFSETQ. The CDR3 is made up of 15 amino acids. CDR3 nucleotide sequence: TGCGCCAGCAGCTTGGCCAACGGTAGGGAATATGGCTACACCTTC. The encoded protein is CASSLANGREYGYTF.

The V gene is TRBV7-8, the J gene TRBJ2-2; TRBD2 agrees at 8 bases. Trimming at V came to 3 bases and at J to 6 bases, leaving 12 bases not matched to a gene. The CDR3 is 17 amino acids. From germline, CDR1 is SGHVS and CDR2 FQNEAQ. The CDR3 loop is CASSFPSAGDFSGELFF. CDR3 nucleotides: TGTGCCAGCAGCTTCCCCTCAGCGGGAGATTTCTCCGGGGAGCTGTTTTTT.

In its sample, this clonotype was seen many times. The chain employs TRBV20-1 and TRBJ1-3, with 8 bases fitting TRBD1. Germline V gene lookup returns CDR1 DFQATT and CDR2 SNEGSKA (reference sequence). The J segment lost 4 bases and the V segment lost 4 bases, leaving 3 bases of the junction unmatched. The CDR3 is 13 residues long. CDR3 nucleotides: TGCAGTGCTAATGGACAGGGAGGAAACACCATATATTTT. It encodes CSANGQGGNTIYF.

This clonotype has a count of ten or more. The chain joins TRBV7-2 to TRBJ1-6; D uncertain. This CDR3 is built from 15 residues. Between the trimmed V and J ends, which lost 5 bases and 10 bases, there was a span of 18 bases. Germline CDR1 is SGHTA and CDR2 is FQGNSA. This CDR3 is CASSPRIVDGSPLHF. The CDR3 nucleotides read TGTGCCAGCAGCCCGCGAATTGTGGATGGATCACCCCTCCACTTT.

This clonotype was picked up many times. CDR3 in DNA: TGCGCCAGCAGCTTAAGGACTAGCGGGGCAAACACCGGGGAGCTGTTTTTT. This encodes CASSLRTSGANTGELFF. J is TRBJ2-2 and V is TRBV5-1; 12 positions match TRBD2. This CDR3 has 17 amino acids. Unmatched junction bases numbered 4, after V lost 2 bases and J lost 2 bases. Germline loops: CDR1 SGHRS, CDR2 YFSETQ.

This clonotype was recorded a few times. This chain links TRBV28 with TRBJ2-1; 8 nucleotides agree with TRBD2. V trimming: 6 bases; J trimming: 0 bases; junction bases outside the gene matches: 10. The CDR3 runs to 17 residues. The V gene's germline CDR1 is MDHEN and CDR2 SYDVKM. CDR3 sequence: CASSTAISGSSYNEQFF. DNA of the CDR3: TGTGCCAGCAGCACTGCCATAAGCGGGAGCTCCTACAATGAGCAGTTCTTC.

The chain has TRBV6-1 and TRBJ2-7, with 7 bases identical to TRBD1. V shed 6 bases and J 1 base; nucleotides not matched to a gene: 6. Germline values: CDR1 MNHNS, CDR2 SASEGT. The CDR3 is made up of 14 amino acids. CDR3 region: CASRPGQRSYEQYF. In DNA form, the CDR3 reads TGTGCCAGCAGGCCGGGACAGAGATCCTACGAGCAGTACTTC.

CDR3 nucleotide sequence: TGCGCCAGCAGCCAAGATCAGGGGGCAGGGAGTCAGCCCCAGCATTTT. It encodes CASSQDQGAGSQPQHF. The chain links TRBV4-1 to TRBJ1-5; 8 bases are a match to TRBD1. Germline lookup yields CDR1 MGHRA and CDR2 YSYEKL. This CDR3 comprises 16 residues. Germline trimming cut 0 bases from V and 6 bases from J; bases unmatched to any gene: 7.

This clonotype was observed many times. The chain couples TRBV24-1 to TRBJ1-2; no firm D call. V was trimmed by 4 bases and J by 9 bases, leaving 11 bases between them. The CDR3 extends over 12 amino acids. Germline V gives CDR1 KGHDR, CDR2 SFDVKD. CDR3 loop: CATSESGRSYTF. The CDR3 DNA reads TGTGCCACCAGTGAATCCGGGAGGAGCTACACCTTC.

This clonotype was recorded a few times. The chain is built from TRBV6-1 and TRBJ1-2; D possibly corresponds to TRBD1 (6 bases). Trimming shortened V by 5 bases and J by 0 bases, and 10 bases separated the two germline ends. CDR1 and CDR2 from the germline V gene are MNHNS and SASEGT. The CDR3 length is 14 residues. The CDR3 bases are TGTGCCAGCAGTCGGACAGCTACTAACTATGGCTACACCTTC. Amino acids: CASSRTATNYGYTF.

The V gene is TRBV4-2, the J gene TRBJ2-5, with 11 bases lining up with TRBD2. With V trimmed by 8 bases and J by 7 bases, 9 bases remained unmatched. This CDR3 has 14 amino acids. The V gene's germline CDR1 is LGHNA and CDR2 YNFKEQ. The CDR3 sequence: CASLETSGEGTQYF. In DNA form, the CDR3 reads TGTGCCAGCCTCGAGACTAGCGGGGAAGGGACCCAGTACTTC.

This clonotype was seen a few times. The chain is built from TRBV20-1 and TRBJ1-5; D gene unclear. Germline V gives CDR1 DFQATT, CDR2 SNEGSKA (reference sequence). The CDR3 has 12 amino acids. With 6 bases removed from V and 6 bases from J, the gap between germline ends came to 12 bases. This CDR3 reads CSAYTEGQPQHF. DNA of the CDR3: TGCAGTGCATACACCGAAGGTCAGCCCCAGCATTTT.

The chain uses TRBV10-3 and TRBJ1-1, with D tentatively TRBD1 (6 bases). Germline lookup yields CDR1 ENHRY and CDR2 SYGVKD. There are 13 residues in the CDR3. The V end lost 7 bases, the J end lost 5 bases, and 14 bases lay between the germline ends. The CDR3 reads CAIKGGGGTEAFF. In DNA, the CDR3 is TGTGCCATCAAGGGGGGCGGGGGAACTGAAGCTTTCTTT.

In DNA, the CDR3 is TGTGCCAGCAGTGAAGTAGGGTTTCAGTACTTC. Amino acids: CASSEVGFQYF. The chain combines TRBV6-1 with TRBJ2-4; D is unresolved. The CDR3 loop spans 11 amino acids. The V end lost 1 base, the J end lost 11 bases, and 6 bases lay between the germline ends. Germline V gene sequence: CDR1 MNHNS, CDR2 SASEGT.

The chain employs TRBV18 and TRBJ2-7, with D unresolved. The germline V gene has CDR1 KGHSH and CDR2 LQKENI. The V gene lost 2 bases and the J gene lost 2 bases, with 10 bases spanning the gap. CDR3 length: 14 amino acids. CDR3 protein: CASSPGDPTYEQYF. CDR3 nucleotide sequence: TGTGCCAGCTCACCAGGGGATCCCACCTACGAGCAGTACTTC.

This clonotype was detected a few times. V usage is TRBV20-1 and J usage is TRBJ2-3; D is unclear. The V end lost 2 bases, the J end lost 1 base, and 4 bases lay between the germline ends. The CDR3 has 12 amino acids. Germline values: CDR1 DFQATT, CDR2 SNEGSKA (reference sequence). The CDR3 DNA reads TGCAGTGCTAGAACCCGCACAGATACGCAGTATTTT. Its translation: CSARTRTDTQYF.

This clonotype was recorded a few times. The chain is built from TRBV6-1 and TRBJ1-5, with 7 bases aligning to TRBD1. This CDR3 has 16 amino acids. V was clipped by 6 bases and J by 7 bases; unmatched bases: 15. Germline CDR1 is MNHNS and CDR2 is SASEGT. CDR3 region: CASSQSDRVGVQPQHF. CDR3 coding DNA: TGTGCCAGCAGCCAGTCAGACAGGGTGGGAGTACAGCCCCAGCATTTT.

This clonotype was counted between two and nine times. J is TRBJ2-5 and V is TRBV5-8; tentatively, D is TRBD1 (6 bases). The CDR3 is 13 residues long. Germline V CDR1 and CDR2: SGHTS, YDEGEE. Trimming cost V 4 bases and J 0 bases, with 7 bases left between them. The CDR3: CASSGQYQETQYF. The CDR3 DNA sequence: TGTGCCAGCAGCGGACAGTACCAAGAGACCCAGTACTTC.

This clonotype was found a few times. The chain combines TRBV5-6 with TRBJ1-1; TRBD1 matches at 10 bases. CDR3 length equals 16 residues. Germline trimming cut 4 bases from V and 2 bases from J; bases unmatched to any gene: 8. CDR1 is SGHDT, CDR2 YYEEEE, per germline. The CDR3 loop reads CASSRPGTGENTEAFF. The CDR3 DNA sequence: TGTGCCAGCAGCCGTCCCGGGACAGGGGAAAACACTGAAGCTTTCTTT.

This clonotype occurred a few times. The chain is built from TRBV29-1 and TRBJ2-4; the D is unclear. V lost 4 bases, J lost 2 bases, and 15 bases lay in between. This CDR3 region has 15 residues. The germline CDR1 and CDR2 sequences are SQVTM and ANQGSEA. CDR3 DNA sequence: TGCAGCGTTGTAGAAAGGGCAAATTCCAAAAACATTCAGTACTTC. Translating it yields CSVVERANSKNIQYF.

The DNA of the CDR3 is TGTGCCAGCAGCCCAGGGACAGGGGGCTCTGGTTGGGAGACCCAGTACTTC. This sequence encodes CASSPGTGGSGWETQYF. The chain couples TRBV11-2 to TRBJ2-5, with TRBD1 matching over 12 bases. The CDR3 is 17 residues long. The germline gives CDR1 SGHAT, CDR2 FQNNGV. Germline trimming cut 5 bases from V and 5 bases from J; bases unmatched to any gene: 12.

This clonotype showed up just a few times. The chain couples TRBV7-2 to TRBJ1-2; no clear D gene. In germline, CDR1 is SGHTA, CDR2 FQGNSA. This CDR3 comprises 13 residues. The V gene lost 1 base and the J gene lost 8 bases, with 11 bases spanning the gap. The CDR3 bases are TGTGCCAGCAGCTTAGTGCCAGCTAGCGGCTACACCTTC. Protein: CASSLVPASGYTF.

This clonotype has only a few counts. The chain carries TRBV6-2 or TRBV6-3 and TRBJ2-7; 9 positions match TRBD1. From germline, CDR1 is MNHEY and CDR2 SVGEGT. V dropped 4 bases and J dropped 2; count of bases not matched to a gene: 12. The CDR3 has 17 amino acids. CDR3 amino acids: CASSLGFRDRETYEQYF. CDR3 bases: TGTGCCAGCAGTTTAGGCTTCCGGGACAGGGAGACCTACGAGCAGTACTTC.